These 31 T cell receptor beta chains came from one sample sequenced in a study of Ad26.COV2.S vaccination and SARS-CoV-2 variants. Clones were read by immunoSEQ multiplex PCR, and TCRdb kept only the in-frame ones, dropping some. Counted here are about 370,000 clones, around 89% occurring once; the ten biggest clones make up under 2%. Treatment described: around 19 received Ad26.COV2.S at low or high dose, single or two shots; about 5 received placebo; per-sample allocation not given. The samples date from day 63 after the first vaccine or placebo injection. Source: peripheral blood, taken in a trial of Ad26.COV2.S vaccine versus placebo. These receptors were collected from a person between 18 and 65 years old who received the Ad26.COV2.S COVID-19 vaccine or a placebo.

Here the CDR3 reads CASSAGLAGVDEQYF. CDR3 nucleotide sequence: TGTGCCAGCAGCGCCGGACTAGCGGGAGTTGACGAGCAGTACTTC. V gene TRBV9 combines with J gene TRBJ2-7; TRBD2 agrees at 13 bases. V was pared by 3 bases and J by 5 bases, with 5 bases of the junction left unmatched. CDR3 size: 15 residues. CDR1 SGDLS and CDR2 YYNGEE come from the germline V gene.

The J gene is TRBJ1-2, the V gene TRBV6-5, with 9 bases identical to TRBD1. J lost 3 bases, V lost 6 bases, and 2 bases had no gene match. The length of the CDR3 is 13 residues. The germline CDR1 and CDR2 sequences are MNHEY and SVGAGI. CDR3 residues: CASRTGGYYGYTF. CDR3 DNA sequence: TGTGCCAGCAGGACAGGGGGATACTATGGCTACACCTTC.

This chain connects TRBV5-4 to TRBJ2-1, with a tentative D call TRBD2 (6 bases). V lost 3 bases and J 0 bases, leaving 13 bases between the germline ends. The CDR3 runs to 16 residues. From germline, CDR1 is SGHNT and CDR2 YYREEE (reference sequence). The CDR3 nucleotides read TGTGCCAGCAGCTCTCCCGGCGGGGACTCCTACAATGAGCAGTTCTTC. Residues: CASSSPGGDSYNEQFF.

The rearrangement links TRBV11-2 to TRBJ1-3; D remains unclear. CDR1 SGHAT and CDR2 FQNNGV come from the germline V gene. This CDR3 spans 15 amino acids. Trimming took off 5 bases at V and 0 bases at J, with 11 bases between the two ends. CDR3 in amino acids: CASSPPGHSGNTIYF. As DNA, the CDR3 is TGTGCCAGCAGCCCACCCGGGCACTCTGGAAACACCATATATTTT.

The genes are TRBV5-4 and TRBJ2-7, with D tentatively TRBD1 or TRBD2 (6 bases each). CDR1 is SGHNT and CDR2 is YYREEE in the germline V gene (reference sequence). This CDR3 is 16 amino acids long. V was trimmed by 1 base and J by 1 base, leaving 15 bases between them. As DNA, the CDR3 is TGTGCCAGCAGCTTGATGGGGGGCCGATCTTCCTACGAGCAGTACTTC. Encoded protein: CASSLMGGRSSYEQYF.

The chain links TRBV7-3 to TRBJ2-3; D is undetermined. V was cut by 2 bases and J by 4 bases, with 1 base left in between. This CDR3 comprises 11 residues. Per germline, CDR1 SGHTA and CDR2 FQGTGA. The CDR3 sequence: CASSLSDTQYF. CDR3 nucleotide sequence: TGTGCCAGCAGCTTATCAGATACGCAGTATTTT. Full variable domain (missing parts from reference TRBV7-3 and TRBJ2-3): GAGVSQTPSNKVTEKGKYVELRCDPISGHTALYWYRQSLGQGPEFLIYFQGTGAADDSGLPNDRFFAVRPEGSVSTLKIQRTERGDSAVYLCASSLSDTQYFGPGTRLTVL.

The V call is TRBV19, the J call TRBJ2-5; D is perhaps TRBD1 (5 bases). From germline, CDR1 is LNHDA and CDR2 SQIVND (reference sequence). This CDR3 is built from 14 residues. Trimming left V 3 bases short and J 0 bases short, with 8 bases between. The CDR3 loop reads CASSMNRNQETQYF. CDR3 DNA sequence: TGTGCCAGTAGTATGAACAGGAACCAAGAGACCCAGTACTTC.

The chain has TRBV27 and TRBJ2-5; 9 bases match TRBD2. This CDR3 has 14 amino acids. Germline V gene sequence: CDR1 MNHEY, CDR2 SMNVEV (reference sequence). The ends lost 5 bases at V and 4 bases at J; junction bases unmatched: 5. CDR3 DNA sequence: TGTGCCAGCAGTCTAGCGGGACTTGGAGAGACCCAGTACTTC. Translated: CASSLAGLGETQYF.

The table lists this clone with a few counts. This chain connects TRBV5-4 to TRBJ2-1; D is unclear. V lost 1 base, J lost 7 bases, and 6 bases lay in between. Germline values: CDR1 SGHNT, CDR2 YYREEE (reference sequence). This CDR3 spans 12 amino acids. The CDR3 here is CASSLMGNEQFF. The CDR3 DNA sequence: TGTGCCAGCAGCTTGATGGGGAATGAGCAGTTCTTC.

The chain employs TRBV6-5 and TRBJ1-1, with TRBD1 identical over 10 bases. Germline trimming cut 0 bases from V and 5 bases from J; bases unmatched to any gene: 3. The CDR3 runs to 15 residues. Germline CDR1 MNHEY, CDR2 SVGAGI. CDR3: CASSYSRTGGTEAFF. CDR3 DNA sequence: TGTGCCAGCAGTTACTCGAGGACAGGGGGGACTGAAGCTTTCTTT.

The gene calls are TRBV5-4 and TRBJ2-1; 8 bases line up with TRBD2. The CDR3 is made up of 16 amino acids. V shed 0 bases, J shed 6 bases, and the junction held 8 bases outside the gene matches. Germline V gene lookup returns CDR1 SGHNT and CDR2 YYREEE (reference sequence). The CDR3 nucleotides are TGTGCCAGCAGCTTGGTGGGTGGCGGGAGGCCCAATGAGCAGTTCTTC. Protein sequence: CASSLVGGGRPNEQFF.

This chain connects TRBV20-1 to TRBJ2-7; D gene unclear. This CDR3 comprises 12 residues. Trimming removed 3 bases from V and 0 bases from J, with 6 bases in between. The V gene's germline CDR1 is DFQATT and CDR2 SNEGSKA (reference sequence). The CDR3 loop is CSASPGSYEQYF. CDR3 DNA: TGCAGTGCTAGTCCGGGCTCCTACGAGCAGTACTTC.

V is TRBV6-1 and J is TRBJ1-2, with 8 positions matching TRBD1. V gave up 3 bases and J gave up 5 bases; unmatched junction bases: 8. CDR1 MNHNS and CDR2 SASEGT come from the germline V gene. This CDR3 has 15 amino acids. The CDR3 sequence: CASSDPGGAWYGYTF. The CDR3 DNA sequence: TGTGCCAGCAGTGACCCAGGGGGCGCTTGGTATGGCTACACCTTC.

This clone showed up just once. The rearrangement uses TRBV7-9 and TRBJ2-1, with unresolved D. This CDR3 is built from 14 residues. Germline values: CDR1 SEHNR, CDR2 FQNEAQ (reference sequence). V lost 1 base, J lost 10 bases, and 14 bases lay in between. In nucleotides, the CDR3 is TGTGCCAGCAGCTTAGGGACCACTCCTTACGAGCAGTTCTTC. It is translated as CASSLGTTPYEQFF.

The DNA for the CDR3 is TGCGCCAGCAGCTCAAAGGGACCCCTAGGAGCCAAAAACATTCAGTACTTC. Protein sequence: CASSSKGPLGAKNIQYF. The chain combines TRBV5-1 with TRBJ2-4; D tentatively reads TRBD1 or TRBD2 (5 bases each). Germline V lookup: CDR1 SGHRS, CDR2 YFSETQ. Trimming pared 3 bases from V and 0 bases from J, leaving 16 bases between. This CDR3 has 17 residues.

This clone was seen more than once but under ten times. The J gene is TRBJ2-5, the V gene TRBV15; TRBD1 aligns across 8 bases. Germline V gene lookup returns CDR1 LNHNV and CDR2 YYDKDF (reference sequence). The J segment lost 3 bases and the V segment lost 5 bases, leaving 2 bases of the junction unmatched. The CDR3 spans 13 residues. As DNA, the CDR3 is TGTGCCACCAGCCGGGGACAGGAAGAGACCCAGTACTTC. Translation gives CATSRGQEETQYF.

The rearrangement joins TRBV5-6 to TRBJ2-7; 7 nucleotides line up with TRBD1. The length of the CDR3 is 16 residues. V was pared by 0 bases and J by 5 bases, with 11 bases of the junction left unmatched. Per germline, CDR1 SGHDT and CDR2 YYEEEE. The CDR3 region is CASSLGGLTGIHEQYF. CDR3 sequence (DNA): TGTGCCAGCAGCTTGGGGGGATTGACAGGGATCCACGAGCAGTACTTC.

The CDR3 loop reads CASSRTGVHNEQFF. Here the CDR3 DNA reads TGTGCCAGTAGTAGGACAGGGGTCCACAATGAGCAGTTCTTC. V is TRBV19 and J is TRBJ2-1; 9 nucleotides line up with TRBD1. Germline values: CDR1 LNHDA, CDR2 SQIVND (reference sequence). The CDR3 runs to 14 residues. Germline trimming cut 4 bases from V and 5 bases from J; bases unmatched to any gene: 3.

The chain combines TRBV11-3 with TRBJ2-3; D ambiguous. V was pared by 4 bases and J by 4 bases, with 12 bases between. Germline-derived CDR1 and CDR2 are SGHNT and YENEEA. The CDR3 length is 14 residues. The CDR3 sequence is CASSSGFGPDTQYF. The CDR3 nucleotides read TGTGCCAGCAGCTCCGGATTCGGGCCAGATACGCAGTATTTT.

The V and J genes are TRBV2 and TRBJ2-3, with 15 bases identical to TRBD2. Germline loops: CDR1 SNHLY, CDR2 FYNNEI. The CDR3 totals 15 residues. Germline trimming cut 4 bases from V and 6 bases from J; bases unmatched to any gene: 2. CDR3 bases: TGTGCCAGCAGTGCTGGACTAGCGGGAGGGGATACGCAGTATTTT. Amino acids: CASSAGLAGGDTQYF.

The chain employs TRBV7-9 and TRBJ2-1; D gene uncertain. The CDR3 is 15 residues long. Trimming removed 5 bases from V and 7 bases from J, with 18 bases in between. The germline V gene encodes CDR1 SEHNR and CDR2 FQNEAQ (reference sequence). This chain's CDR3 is CASSHFLTGDNEQFF. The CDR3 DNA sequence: TGTGCCAGCAGCCATTTTTTAACCGGAGATAATGAGCAGTTCTTC. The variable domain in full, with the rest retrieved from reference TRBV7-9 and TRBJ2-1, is DTGVSQNPRHKITKRGQNVTFRCDPISEHNRLYWYRQTLGQGPEFLTYFQNEAQLEKSRLLSDRFSAERPKGSFSTLEIQRTEQGDSAMYLCASSHFLTGDNEQFFGPGTRLTVL.

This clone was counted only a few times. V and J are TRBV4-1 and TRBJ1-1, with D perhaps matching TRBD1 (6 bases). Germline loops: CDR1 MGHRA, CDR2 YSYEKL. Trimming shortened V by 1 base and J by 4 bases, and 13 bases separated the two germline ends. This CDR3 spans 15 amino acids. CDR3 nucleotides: TGCGCCAGCAGCCAAGCCGACAGGTTGAGCACTGAAGCTTTCTTT. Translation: CASSQADRLSTEAFF.

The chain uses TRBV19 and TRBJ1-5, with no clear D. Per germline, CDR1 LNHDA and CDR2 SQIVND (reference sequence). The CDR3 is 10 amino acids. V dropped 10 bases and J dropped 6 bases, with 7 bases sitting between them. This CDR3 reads CATGSQPQHF. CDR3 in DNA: TGTGCCACCGGATCTCAGCCCCAGCATTTT. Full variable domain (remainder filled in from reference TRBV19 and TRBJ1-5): DGGITQSPKYLFRKEGQNVTLSCEQNLNHDAMYWYRQDPGQGLRLIYYSQIVNDFQKGDIAEGYSVSREKKESFPLTVTSAQKNPTAFYLCATGSQPQHFGDGTRLSIL.

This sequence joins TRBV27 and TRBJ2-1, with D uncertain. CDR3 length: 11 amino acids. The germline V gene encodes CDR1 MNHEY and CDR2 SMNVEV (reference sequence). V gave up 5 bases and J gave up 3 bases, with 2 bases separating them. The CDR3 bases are TGTGCCAGCAGTGGCTACAATGAGCAGTTCTTC. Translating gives CASSGYNEQFF.

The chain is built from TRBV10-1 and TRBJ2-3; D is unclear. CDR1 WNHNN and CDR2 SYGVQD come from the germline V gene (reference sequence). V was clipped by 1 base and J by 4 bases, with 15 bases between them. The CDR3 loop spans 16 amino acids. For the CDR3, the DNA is TGCGCCAGCAGTGAGTTTGCCAAGAACGTCTCAGATACGCAGTATTTT. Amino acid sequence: CASSEFAKNVSDTQYF.

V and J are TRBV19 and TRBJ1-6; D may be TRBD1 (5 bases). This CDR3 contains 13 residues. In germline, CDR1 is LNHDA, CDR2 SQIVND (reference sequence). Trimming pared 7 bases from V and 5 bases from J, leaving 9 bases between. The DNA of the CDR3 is TGTGCCAGTATCGGACACAATAATTCACCCCTCCACTTT. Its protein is CASIGHNNSPLHF. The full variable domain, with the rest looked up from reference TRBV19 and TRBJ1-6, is DGGITQSPKYLFRKEGQNVTLSCEQNLNHDAMYWYRQDPGQGLRLIYYSQIVNDFQKGDIAEGYSVSREKKESFPLTVTSAQKNPTAFYLCASIGHNNSPLHFGNGTRLTVT.

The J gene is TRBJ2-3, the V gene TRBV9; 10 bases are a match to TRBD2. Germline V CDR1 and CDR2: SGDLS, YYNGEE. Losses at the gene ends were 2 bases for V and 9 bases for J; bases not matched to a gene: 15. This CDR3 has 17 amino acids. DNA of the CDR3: TGTGCCAGCAGCGTTGATGGGACTAGCGCGAGTCGCCGGACGCAGTATTTT. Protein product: CASSVDGTSASRRTQYF.

CDR3 sequence (DNA): TGTGCCAGCAACTGGGGGCAGGGGGGAAACGAAAAACTGTTTTTT. Encoded protein: CASNWGQGGNEKLFF. The genes are TRBV5-5 and TRBJ1-4; 7 bases map to TRBD1. Germline V gives CDR1 SGHKS, CDR2 YYEKEE (reference sequence). Trimming removed 6 bases from V and 8 bases from J; junction bases left unmatched: 13. CDR3 length: 15 amino acids.

In nucleotides, the CDR3 is TGTGCCTGGACTCATAGCGGGAGGGCCGGCAATGAGCAGTTCTTC. Its translation: CAWTHSGRAGNEQFF. The chain couples TRBV30 to TRBJ2-1; 11 bases match TRBD2. The V gene end was trimmed by 4 bases and the J gene end by 6 bases; junction bases not matched to a gene: 8. CDR1 is GTSNPN and CDR2 is SVGIG in the germline V gene (reference sequence). This CDR3 region has 15 residues.

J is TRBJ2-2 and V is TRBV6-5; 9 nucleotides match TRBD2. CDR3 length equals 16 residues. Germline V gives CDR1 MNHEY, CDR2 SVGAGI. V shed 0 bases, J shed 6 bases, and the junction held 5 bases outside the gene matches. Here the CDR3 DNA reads TGTGCCAGCAGTTACTCGAGGACTAGCGTACCCGGGGAGCTGTTTTTT. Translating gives CASSYSRTSVPGELFF.

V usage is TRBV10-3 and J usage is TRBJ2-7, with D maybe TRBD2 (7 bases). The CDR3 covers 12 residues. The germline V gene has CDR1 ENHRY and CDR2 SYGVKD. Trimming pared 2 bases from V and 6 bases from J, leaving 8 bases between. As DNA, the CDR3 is TGTGCCATCAGTGAGAGGGGGGGCGAGCAGTACTTC. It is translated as CAISERGGEQYF.